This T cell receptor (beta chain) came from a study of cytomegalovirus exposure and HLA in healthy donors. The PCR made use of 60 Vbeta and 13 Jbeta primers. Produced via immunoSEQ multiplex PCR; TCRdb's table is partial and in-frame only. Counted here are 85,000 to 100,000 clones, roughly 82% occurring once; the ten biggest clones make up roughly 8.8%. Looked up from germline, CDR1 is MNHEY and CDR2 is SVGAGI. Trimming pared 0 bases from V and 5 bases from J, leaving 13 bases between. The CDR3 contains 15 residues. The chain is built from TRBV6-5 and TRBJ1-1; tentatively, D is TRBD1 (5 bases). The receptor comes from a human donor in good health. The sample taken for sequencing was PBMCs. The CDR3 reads CASSYSQARGTEAFF. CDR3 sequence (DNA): TGTGCCAGCAGTTACTCCCAGGCCCGGGGGACTGAAGCTTTCTTT.